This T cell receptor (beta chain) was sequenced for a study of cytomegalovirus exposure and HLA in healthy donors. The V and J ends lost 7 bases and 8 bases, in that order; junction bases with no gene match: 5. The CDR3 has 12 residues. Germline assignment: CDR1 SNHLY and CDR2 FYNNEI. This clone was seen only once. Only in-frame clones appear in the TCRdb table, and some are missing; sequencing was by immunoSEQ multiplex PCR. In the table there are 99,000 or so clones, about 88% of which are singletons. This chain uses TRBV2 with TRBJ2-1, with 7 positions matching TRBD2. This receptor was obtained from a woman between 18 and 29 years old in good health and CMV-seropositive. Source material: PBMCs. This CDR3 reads CASTASGHEQFF. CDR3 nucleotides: TGTGCCAGCACAGCTAGCGGTCATGAGCAGTTCTTC.